These 7 T cell receptor beta chains were sequenced from one sample in a study of CD4 T cells in relation to SARS-CoV-2 and coronaviruses. The data were produced by immunoSEQ multiplex PCR, yet TCRdb's version contains in-frame clones alone and is incomplete. Of tens of thousands of clones in the sample, approximately 80% were seen once. Before the COVID-19 pandemic, during about 2011-2019, CD4+ T cells were taken from unexposed donors. After less than 11 days of culture, CD4+ T cells were isolated. Antigens for these TCRs are unknown. Material for sequencing was CD4+ T cells from PBMCs, cultured in vitro. The receptor set was obtained from a human donor in good health.

The V and J genes are TRBV5-5 and TRBJ1-4, with D possibly matching TRBD1 (5 bases). V shed 0 bases and J shed 7 bases, with 10 bases lying between them. The length of the CDR3 is 14 residues. Germline V gene lookup returns CDR1 SGHKS and CDR2 YYEKEE (reference sequence). CDR3 sequence: CASSLGGPAEKLFF. The CDR3 DNA sequence: TGTGCCAGCAGCTTGGGGGGACCGGCTGAAAAACTGTTTTTT.

The count of this clone is one. The chain employs TRBV15 and TRBJ2-3; maybe TRBD2 (5 bases). V lost 0 bases to trimming and J lost 6 bases, with 7 bases between them. Germline loops: CDR1 LNHNV, CDR2 YYDKDF (reference sequence). The CDR3 contains 13 residues. Written as DNA, the CDR3 is TGTGCCACCAGCAGAGATTGGGAGGATACGCAGTATTTT. Translated: CATSRDWEDTQYF.

The CDR3 sequence: CAISEALAGGYEQYF. The CDR3 DNA sequence: TGTGCCATCAGTGAGGCACTAGCGGGAGGCTACGAGCAGTACTTC. This rearrangement joins TRBV10-3 to TRBJ2-7; 12 nucleotides align to TRBD2. V dropped 2 bases and J dropped 3; count of bases not matched to a gene: 2. CDR1 is ENHRY, CDR2 SYGVKD, per germline. The CDR3 is 15 amino acids.

This clone was seen a single time. The chain uses TRBV30 and TRBJ2-3; no definite D call. The germline V gene has CDR1 GTSNPN and CDR2 SVGIG (reference sequence). There are 15 residues in the CDR3. Deletions cut 4 bases from V and 5 bases from J, with 19 bases between. CDR3 sequence: CAWNPSSKVGDTQYF. CDR3 bases: TGTGCCTGGAACCCCAGCAGTAAAGTGGGAGATACGCAGTATTTT.

J is TRBJ2-3 and V is TRBV12-3 or TRBV12-4, with D possibly matching TRBD1 (6 bases). The CDR3 spans 13 residues. V lost 4 bases, J lost 6 bases, and 11 bases lay in between. The CDR3, as DNA: TGTGCCAGCAGTTCTCCCCAGGGGGATACGCAGTATTTT. It is translated as CASSSPQGDTQYF.

The CDR3 region is CASSSSSTTEAFF. CDR3 DNA: TGTGCCAGCAGTTCCTCGTCGACCACTGAAGCTTTCTTT. The V call is TRBV12-3 or TRBV12-4, the J call TRBJ1-1; D unresolved. The V end lost 4 bases, the J end lost 4 bases, and 10 bases lay between the germline ends. This CDR3 contains 13 residues.

This clone has a handful of counts. The chain combines TRBV5-1 with TRBJ1-1, with 7 bases matching TRBD1. The junction had 5 bases not matched to a gene; V was cut back by 2 bases and J by 1 base. There are 15 residues in the CDR3. Germline CDR1 SGHRS, CDR2 YFSETQ. The CDR3 protein is CASSLGGAGNTEAFF. Written as DNA, the CDR3 is TGCGCCAGCAGCTTAGGGGGCGCGGGGAACACTGAAGCTTTCTTT.